Below, 15 T cell receptor beta chains from the same sample are listed, as sequenced in a study of blood T cells in healthy people across ages. The authors ran a second PCR of about 7 to 12 cycles using a sample-barcoded 5' primer and a J-beta primer mix. TCRdb re-derived calls from the 5' RACE reads in MiXCR, one entry per CDR3 protein. The sample contains over 1,200,000 distinct CDR3 sequences, approximately 59% of which appear only once. The sample comprised blood. The receptors derive from a man between 18 and 29 years old in good health.

This sequence joins TRBV4-1 and TRBJ2-1; a weak D match, TRBD2 (6 bases). CDR3 length: 17 amino acids. The germline V gene has CDR1 MGHRA and CDR2 YSYEKL. V lost 0 bases and J lost 6, with 18 bases in between. This CDR3 is CASSQDPRGAHVNEQFF. The CDR3 nucleotides read TGCGCCAGCAGCCAAGATCCCCGCGGGGCTCACGTCAATGAGCAGTTCTTC.

As to this clonotype: One end of the junction does not line up with germline, which may come from a read error. The chain combines TRBV7-8 with TRBJ2-7; 8 bases are shared with TRBD1. Germline assignment: CDR1 SGHVS and CDR2 FQNEAQ. This CDR3 is 14 amino acids long. CDR3 region: CASSTGQGLGEQYF. DNA for the CDR3: TGTGCCAGCAGCACCGGACAGGGCCTGGGCGAGCAGTACTTT.

This clonotype was detected a few times. This chain links TRBV2 with TRBJ2-6; the D gene is possibly TRBD2 (5 bases). V shed 3 bases and J shed 3 bases, with 9 bases lying between them. CDR3 length equals 15 residues. Germline-derived CDR1 and CDR2 are SNHLY and FYNNEI. CDR3 in amino acids: CASSDTRGGANVLTF. The CDR3 DNA follows: TGTGCCAGCAGTGATACCCGGGGTGGGGCCAACGTCCTGACTTTC.

The chain links TRBV10-2 to TRBJ1-2; D remains ambiguous. Per the germline V gene, CDR1 is WSHSY and CDR2 is SAAADI. V was clipped by 7 bases and J by 7 bases, with 16 bases between them. This CDR3 region has 13 residues. Here the CDR3 reads CASKSQERSGYTF. The CDR3 DNA reads TGCGCCAGCAAATCTCAGGAGCGGTCTGGCTACACCTTC.

The chain links TRBV2 to TRBJ1-1; the D is unclear. V gave up 0 bases and J gave up 0 bases, with 11 bases separating them. This CDR3 spans 16 amino acids. Germline V lookup: CDR1 SNHLY, CDR2 FYNNEI. For the CDR3, the DNA is TGTGCCAGCAGTGAAGCGGAGCAGTTCATGAACACTGAAGCTTTCTTT. It codes for CASSEAEQFMNTEAFF.

This clonotype has only a few counts. The rearrangement links TRBV6-2 or TRBV6-3 to TRBJ1-5; possible D gene TRBD1, 6 bases. The V gene lost 5 bases and the J gene lost 12 bases, with 17 bases spanning the gap. Germline loops: CDR1 MNHEY, CDR2 SVGEGT. The CDR3 sequence is 13 residues long. This chain's CDR3 is CASSDGQFQGQHF. CDR3 in DNA: TGTGCCAGCAGTGATGGACAGTTTCAGGGCCAGCATTTT.

This chain connects TRBV6-5 to TRBJ2-7, with 8 nucleotides matching TRBD1. Looked up from germline, CDR1 is MNHEY and CDR2 is SVGAGI. The CDR3 has 13 amino acids. With 7 bases clipped from V and 5 bases from J, the junction kept 7 bases outside the gene matches. The CDR3 DNA follows: TGTGCCAGCATGACCAGGGGGCAGAACGAGCAGTACTTC. Protein product: CASMTRGQNEQYF.

There are a few counts of this clonotype. The CDR3 coding sequence is TGTGCCAGCAGCCAAACTGTCTCCGAGCAGTACTTC. It specifies CASSQTVSEQYF. The chain joins TRBV3-1 to TRBJ2-4; no reliable D call. The DNA end favors TRBJ2-7, so the J call may be wrong. Germline CDR1 is LGHDT and CDR2 is YNNKEL (reference sequence). CDR3 length: 12 residues.

V and J are TRBV7-2 and TRBJ2-3; 12 bases agree with TRBD2. CDR3 length: 18 amino acids. Trimming took 2 bases from V and 1 from J; bases not matched to a gene: 7. Per the germline V gene, CDR1 is SGHTA and CDR2 is FQGNSA. CDR3 in amino acids: CASSLMSSGRAGTDTQYF. In DNA, the CDR3 is TGTGCCAGCAGCTTAATGTCTAGCGGGAGGGCCGGCACAGATACGCAGTATTTT. The full variable domain, with the rest looked up from reference TRBV7-2 and TRBJ2-3, is GAGVSQSPSNKVTEKGKDVELRCDPISGHTALYWYRQSLGQGLEFLIYFQGNSAPDKSGLPSDRFSAERTGGSVSTLTIQRTQQEDSAVYLCASSLMSSGRAGTDTQYFGPGTRLTVL.

The V and J genes are TRBV20-1 and TRBJ2-1, with a weak D call TRBD2 (6 bases). Per the germline V gene, CDR1 is DFQATT and CDR2 is SNEGSKA (reference sequence). Trimming pared 2 bases from V and 7 bases from J, leaving 12 bases between. The CDR3 consists of 13 residues. CDR3 sequence reads: CSARSGRGNEQFF. The CDR3 DNA sequence: TGCAGTGCTAGATCCGGACGGGGGAATGAGCAGTTCTTC.

The chain couples TRBV20-1 to TRBJ2-3, with 9 positions matching TRBD2. CDR1 is DFQATT and CDR2 is SNEGSKA in the germline V gene (reference sequence). CDR3 length: 15 amino acids. V lost 3 bases and J lost 4; bases outside the gene matches: 8. The CDR3 coding sequence is TGCAGTGCTAGGGTATATAGCGGGGGTGCAGATACGCAGTATTTT. Protein: CSARVYSGGADTQYF.

This sequence joins TRBV4-3 and TRBJ1-2, with D possibly TRBD1 on 6 matching bases. Trimming took 0 bases from V and 7 from J, leaving 18 bases between them. Per the germline V gene, CDR1 is LGHNA and CDR2 is YSLEER. The CDR3 loop spans 16 amino acids. CDR3 sequence (DNA): TGCGCCAGCAGCCAAGAGATGACAGGAAAAGGCTGTGGCTACACCTTC. This encodes CASSQEMTGKGCGYTF.

This chain connects TRBV10-3 to TRBJ2-5; 11 bases are a match to TRBD2. V shed 3 bases and J 2 bases; nucleotides not matched to a gene: 8. The germline CDR1 and CDR2 sequences are ENHRY and SYGVKD. The CDR3 covers 17 residues. The DNA of the CDR3 is TGTGCCATCAGTGACCCCTCCGGGACTAGCGGACAAGAGACCCAGTACTTC. Translating it yields CAISDPSGTSGQETQYF.

This clonotype has a handful of counts. This chain joins TRBV6-2 or TRBV6-3 and TRBJ1-2; D may be TRBD1 (5 bases). V shed 10 bases and J shed 8 bases, with 17 bases lying between them. The CDR3 totals 12 residues. From germline, CDR1 is MNHEY and CDR2 SVGEGT. The CDR3 protein is CATGTRGLGYTF. CDR3 nucleotides: TGTGCCACCGGAACGCGGGGCTTAGGCTACACCTTC.

J is TRBJ1-2 and V is TRBV20-1; 9 nucleotides match TRBD1. The V gene's germline CDR1 is DFQATT and CDR2 SNEGSKA (reference sequence). The J segment lost 0 bases and the V segment lost 5 bases, leaving 7 bases of the junction unmatched. The CDR3 is 15 residues long. This chain's CDR3 is CSAPITGGPNYGYTF. In DNA, the CDR3 is TGCAGTGCTCCGATAACAGGGGGCCCTAACTATGGCTACACCTTC.